This entry lists 12 T cell receptor beta chains sequenced from one sample in a study of identical twins. TCRdb redid the calling of the 5' RACE reads with MiXCR, one entry per CDR3 protein. Among roughly 770,000 distinct CDR3 sequences listed, 15% to 20% were seen once. The data also belong to a second study, concerning T cells expressing NK-cell markers.

The sample comprised PBMCs. The receptors were gathered from a woman younger than 30 in good health.

V gene TRBV7-2 combines with J gene TRBJ2-7, with D possibly TRBD1 on 5 matching bases. With 1 base removed from V and 4 bases from J, the gap between germline ends came to 14 bases. The CDR3 runs 15 residues. Germline CDR1 reads SGHTA; CDR2 reads FQGNSA. The chain's CDR3 is CASSLGGAHTYEQYF. The CDR3 DNA follows: TGTGCCAGCAGCTTAGGGGGCGCGCACACATACGAGCAGTACTTC. The variable domain in full, with the rest retrieved from reference TRBV7-2 and TRBJ2-7, is GAGVSQSPSNKVTEKGKDVELRCDPISGHTALYWYRQSLGQGLEFLIYFQGNSAPDKSGLPSDRFSAERTGGSVSTLTIQRTQQEDSAVYLCASSLGGAHTYEQYFGPGTRLTVT.

This clonotype was seen more than once but under ten times. The genes are TRBV29-1 and TRBJ2-1; 8 nucleotides align to TRBD1. V shed 6 bases and J 10 bases; nucleotides not matched to a gene: 8. Germline V gene sequence: CDR1 SQVTM, CDR2 ANQGSEA. This CDR3 has 12 amino acids. This CDR3 reads CSVRAGDREQFF. The DNA for the CDR3 is TGCAGCGTCCGGGCAGGGGACAGGGAGCAGTTCTTC.

The gene calls are TRBV6-1 and TRBJ2-1; D uncertain. Trimming shortened V by 4 bases and J by 1 base, and 8 bases separated the two germline ends. CDR1 MNHNS and CDR2 SASEGT come from the germline V gene. The CDR3 extends over 14 amino acids. The CDR3 bases are TGTGCCAGCAGTGTTGGACGGTCCTACAATGAGCAGTTCTTC. Translated, it gives CASSVGRSYNEQFF.

V gene TRBV29-1 combines with J gene TRBJ2-3; no reliable D call. The CDR3 sequence is 14 residues long. V was cut by 6 bases and J by 4 bases, with 17 bases left in between. Germline CDR1 SQVTM, CDR2 ANQGSEA. The CDR3 DNA sequence: TGCAGCGTCACAGACCCTCTGCGGTCAGATACGCAGTATTTT. Its protein is CSVTDPLRSDTQYF.

The V and J genes are TRBV14 and TRBJ1-2, with 7 bases matching TRBD1. Germline V gene lookup returns CDR1 SGHDN and CDR2 FVKESK. The junction had 12 bases not matched to a gene; V was cut back by 1 base and J by 10 bases. The CDR3 is 15 residues long. This CDR3 reads CASSQGKVTGIDYTF. The CDR3 DNA reads TGTGCCAGCAGCCAAGGGAAGGTGACAGGGATAGACTACACCTTC.

The chain combines TRBV20-1 with TRBJ2-5; D perhaps matches TRBD2 (7 bases). This CDR3 has 14 residues. CDR1 is DFQATT and CDR2 is SNEGSKA in the germline V gene (reference sequence). V lost 6 bases and J lost 2, with 16 bases in between. The CDR3 is CSARGWGGQETQYF. CDR3 sequence (DNA): TGCAGTGCCAGGGGTTGGGGGGGGCAAGAGACCCAGTACTTC.

There are a few counts of this clonotype. The rearrangement uses TRBV12-3 or TRBV12-4 and TRBJ2-2, with 8 bases matching TRBD1. The CDR3 has 17 amino acids. J lost 4 bases, V lost 6 bases, and 13 bases had no gene match. The CDR3 reads CASSGAPDRVPTGELFF. CDR3 nucleotide sequence: TGTGCCAGCAGCGGAGCTCCGGACAGGGTGCCCACCGGGGAGCTGTTTTTT.

The genes are TRBV29-1 and TRBJ2-1; D is undetermined. With 5 bases removed from V and 0 bases from J, the gap between germline ends came to 8 bases. The CDR3 consists of 13 residues. From germline, CDR1 is SQVTM and CDR2 ANQGSEA. The CDR3 coding sequence is TGCAGCGTTCAGGAGAGCTCCTACAATGAGCAGTTCTTC. It translates to CSVQESSYNEQFF.

A few counts support this clonotype. V usage is TRBV2 and J usage is TRBJ1-1, with D possibly TRBD1 on 5 matching bases. The germline CDR1 and CDR2 sequences are SNHLY and FYNNEI. V lost 10 bases and J 5 bases, leaving 17 bases between the germline ends. The CDR3 runs to 13 residues. CDR3 sequence reads: CANHKGLRTEAFF. CDR3 coding DNA: TGTGCCAACCATAAGGGGCTAAGAACTGAAGCTTTCTTT.

This clonotype was counted between two and nine times. The chain is built from TRBV18 and TRBJ2-2; perhaps TRBD1 as D (6 bases). Deletions cut 5 bases from V and 1 base from J, with 14 bases between. The CDR3 length is 16 residues. The germline gives CDR1 KGHSH, CDR2 LQKENI. In DNA form, the CDR3 reads TGTGCCAGCTCAACCCCGACAGGACTGAACACCGGGGAGCTGTTTTTT. It translates to CASSTPTGLNTGELFF.

This clonotype was observed a few times. The rearrangement links TRBV12-3 or TRBV12-4 to TRBJ2-3; 8 bases match TRBD2. The CDR3 is 13 residues long. Trimming took 7 bases from V and 1 from J; bases not matched to a gene: 1. For the CDR3, the DNA is TGTGCCAGCACCGGGGGGGGCACAGATACGCAGTATTTT. Amino acid sequence: CASTGGGTDTQYF.

This clonotype was counted between two and nine times. The chain links TRBV24-1 to TRBJ2-1; D is unclear. V shed 9 bases and J shed 3 bases, with 5 bases lying between them. From germline, CDR1 is KGHDR and CDR2 SFDVKD. The CDR3 extends over 11 amino acids. CDR3 coding DNA: TGTGCCACCCACTACTACAATGAGCAGTTCTTC. Translation gives CATHYYNEQFF.